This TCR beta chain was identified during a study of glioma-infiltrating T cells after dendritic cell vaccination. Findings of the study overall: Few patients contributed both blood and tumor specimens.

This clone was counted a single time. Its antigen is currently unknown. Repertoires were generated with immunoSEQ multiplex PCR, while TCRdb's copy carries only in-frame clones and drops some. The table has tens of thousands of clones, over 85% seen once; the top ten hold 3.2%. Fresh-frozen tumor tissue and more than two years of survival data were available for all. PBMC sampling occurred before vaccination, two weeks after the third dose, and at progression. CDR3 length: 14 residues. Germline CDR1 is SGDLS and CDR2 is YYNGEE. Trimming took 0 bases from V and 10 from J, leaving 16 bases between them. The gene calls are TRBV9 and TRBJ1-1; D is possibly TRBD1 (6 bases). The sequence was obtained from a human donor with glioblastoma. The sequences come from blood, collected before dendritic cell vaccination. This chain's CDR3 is CASSVVAGAGVAFF. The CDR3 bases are TGTGCCAGCAGCGTAGTGGCTGGGGCAGGGGTAGCTTTCTTT.